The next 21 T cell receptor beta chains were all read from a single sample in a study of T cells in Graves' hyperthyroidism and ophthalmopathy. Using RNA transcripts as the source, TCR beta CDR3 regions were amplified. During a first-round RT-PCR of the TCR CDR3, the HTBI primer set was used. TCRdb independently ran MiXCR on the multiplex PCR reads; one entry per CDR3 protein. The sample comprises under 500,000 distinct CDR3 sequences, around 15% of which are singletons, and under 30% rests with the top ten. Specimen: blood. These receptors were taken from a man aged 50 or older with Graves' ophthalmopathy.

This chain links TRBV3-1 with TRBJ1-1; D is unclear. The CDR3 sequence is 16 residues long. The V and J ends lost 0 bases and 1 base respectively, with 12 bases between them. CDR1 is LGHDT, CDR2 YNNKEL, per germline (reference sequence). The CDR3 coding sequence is TGTGCCAGCAGCCAAGACACTAGGCGCCAGAACACTGAAGCTTTCTTT. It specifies CASSQDTRRQNTEAFF.

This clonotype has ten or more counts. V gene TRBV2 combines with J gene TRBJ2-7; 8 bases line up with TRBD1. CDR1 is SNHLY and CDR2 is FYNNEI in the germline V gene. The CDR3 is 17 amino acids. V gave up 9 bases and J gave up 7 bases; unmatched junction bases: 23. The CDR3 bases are TGTGCCAGAGATACCGGGACAGGAGGAGTTCGGAGCGGGGAGCAGTACTTC. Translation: CARDTGTGGVRSGEQYF.

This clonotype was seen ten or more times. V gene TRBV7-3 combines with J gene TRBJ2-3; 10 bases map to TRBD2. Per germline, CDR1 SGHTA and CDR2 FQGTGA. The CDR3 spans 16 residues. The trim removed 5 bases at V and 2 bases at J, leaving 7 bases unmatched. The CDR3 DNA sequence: TGTGCCAGCAGCCCCTCGGGACTAGCGCACACAGATACGCAGTATTTT. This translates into CASSPSGLAHTDTQYF.

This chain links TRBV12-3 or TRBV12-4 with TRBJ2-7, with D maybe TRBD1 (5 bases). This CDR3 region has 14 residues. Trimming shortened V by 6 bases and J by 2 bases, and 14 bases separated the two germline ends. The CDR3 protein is CASRTETDPYEQYF. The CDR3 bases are TGTGCCAGCAGGACCGAGACAGACCCCTACGAGCAGTACTTC.

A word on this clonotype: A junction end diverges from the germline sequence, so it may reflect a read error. CDR3 DNA sequence: TGCACCAGCAGCCGGACTGGACCCGCCGTGAACACTGAAGCTCTCTTT. Its translation is CTSSRTGPAVNTEALF. The rearrangement joins TRBV5-1 to TRBJ1-1; D gene uncertain. Germline loops: CDR1 SGHRS, CDR2 YFSETQ. The CDR3 loop spans 16 amino acids.

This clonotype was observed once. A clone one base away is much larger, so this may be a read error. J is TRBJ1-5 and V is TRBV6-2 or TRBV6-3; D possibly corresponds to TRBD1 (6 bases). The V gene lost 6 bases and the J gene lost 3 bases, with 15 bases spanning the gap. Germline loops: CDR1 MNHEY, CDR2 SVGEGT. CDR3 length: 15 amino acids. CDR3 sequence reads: CASRPIGGYNQPQHF. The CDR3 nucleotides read TGTGCCAGCAGACCCATCGGGGGCTACAATCAGCCCCAGCATTTT.

This chain's CDR3 is CAWSVLLSGELFF. CDR3 nucleotides: TGTGCCTGGAGTGTGTTATTATCCGGGGAGCTGTTTTTT. The rearrangement joins TRBV30 to TRBJ2-2; D gene uncertain. This CDR3 contains 13 residues. Trimming shortened V by 0 bases and J by 6 bases, and 8 bases separated the two germline ends. Looked up from germline, CDR1 is GTSNPN and CDR2 is SVGIG (reference sequence).

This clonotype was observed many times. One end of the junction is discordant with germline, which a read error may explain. This chain's CDR3 is CASSQELAGESQYF. Here the CDR3 DNA reads TGTGCCAGCAGCCAAGAATTAGCGGGAGAGTCCCAGTACTTC. The V call is TRBV3-1, the J call TRBJ2-5, with 9 bases fitting TRBD2. The CDR3 runs to 14 residues. Germline CDR1 and CDR2: LGHDT and YNNKEL (reference sequence).

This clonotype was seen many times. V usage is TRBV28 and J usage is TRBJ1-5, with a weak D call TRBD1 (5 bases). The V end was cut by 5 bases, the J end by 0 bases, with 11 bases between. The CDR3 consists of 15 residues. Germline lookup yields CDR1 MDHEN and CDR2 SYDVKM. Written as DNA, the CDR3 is TGTGCCAGCAGTAATACAGGTGGTAGCAATCAGCCCCAGCATTTT. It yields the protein CASSNTGGSNQPQHF.

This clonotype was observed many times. The CDR3: CASSHKVANYGYTF. The CDR3 nucleotides read TGTGCCAGCAGCCACAAAGTAGCGAACTATGGCTACACCTTC. This chain links TRBV3-1 with TRBJ1-2; D uncertain. Between the trimmed V and J ends, which lost 3 bases and 2 bases, there was a span of 10 bases. This CDR3 has 14 amino acids. CDR1 and CDR2 (germline): LGHDT, YNNKEL (reference sequence).

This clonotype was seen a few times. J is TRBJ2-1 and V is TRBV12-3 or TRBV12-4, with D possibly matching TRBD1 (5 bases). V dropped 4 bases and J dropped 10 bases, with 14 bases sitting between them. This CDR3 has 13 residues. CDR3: CASSSGRRQEQFF. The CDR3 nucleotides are TGTGCCAGCAGTTCGGGCAGGAGACAGGAGCAGTTCTTC.

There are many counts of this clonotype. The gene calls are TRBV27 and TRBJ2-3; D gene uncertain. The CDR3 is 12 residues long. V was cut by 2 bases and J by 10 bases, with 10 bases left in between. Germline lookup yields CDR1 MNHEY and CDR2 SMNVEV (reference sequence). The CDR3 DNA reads TGTGCCAGCAGTTTAGGCCGGCAAGCGCAGTATTTT. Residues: CASSLGRQAQYF.

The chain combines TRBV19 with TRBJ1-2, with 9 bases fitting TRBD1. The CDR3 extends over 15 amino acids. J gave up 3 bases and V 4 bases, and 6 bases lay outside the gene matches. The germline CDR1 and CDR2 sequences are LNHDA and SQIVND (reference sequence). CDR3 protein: CASSTPGTGYYGYTF. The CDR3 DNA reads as TGTGCCAGTAGTACGCCCGGGACAGGGTACTATGGCTACACCTTC.

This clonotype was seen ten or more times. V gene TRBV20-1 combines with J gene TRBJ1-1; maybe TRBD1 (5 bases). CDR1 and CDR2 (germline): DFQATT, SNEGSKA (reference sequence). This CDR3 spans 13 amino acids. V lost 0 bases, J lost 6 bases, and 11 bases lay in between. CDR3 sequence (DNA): TGCAGTGCTAGAGAGGGGGGGTTGGCTGAAGCTTTCTTT. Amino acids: CSAREGGLAEAFF.

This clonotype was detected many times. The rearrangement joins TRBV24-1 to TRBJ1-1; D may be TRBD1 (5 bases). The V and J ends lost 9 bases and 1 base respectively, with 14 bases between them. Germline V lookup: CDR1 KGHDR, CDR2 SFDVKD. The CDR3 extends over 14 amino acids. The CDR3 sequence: CATAGGTGNTEAFF. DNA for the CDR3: TGTGCCACCGCGGGGGGGACGGGGAACACTGAAGCTTTCTTT.

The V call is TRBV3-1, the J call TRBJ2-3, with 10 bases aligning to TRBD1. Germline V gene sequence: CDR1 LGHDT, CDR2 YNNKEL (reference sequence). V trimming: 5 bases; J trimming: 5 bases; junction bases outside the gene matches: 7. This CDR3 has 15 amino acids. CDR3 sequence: CASSVRDRGRDTQYF. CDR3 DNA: TGTGCCAGCAGCGTCCGGGACAGGGGTAGAGATACGCAGTATTTT.

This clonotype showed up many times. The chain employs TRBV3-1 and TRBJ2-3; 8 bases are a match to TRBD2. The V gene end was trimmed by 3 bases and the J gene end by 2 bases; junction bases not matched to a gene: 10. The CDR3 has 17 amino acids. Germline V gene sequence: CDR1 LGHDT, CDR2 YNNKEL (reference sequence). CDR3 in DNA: TGTGCCAGCAGCCAGACCACTAGCGGAGACCTCACAGATACGCAGTATTTT. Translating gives CASSQTTSGDLTDTQYF.

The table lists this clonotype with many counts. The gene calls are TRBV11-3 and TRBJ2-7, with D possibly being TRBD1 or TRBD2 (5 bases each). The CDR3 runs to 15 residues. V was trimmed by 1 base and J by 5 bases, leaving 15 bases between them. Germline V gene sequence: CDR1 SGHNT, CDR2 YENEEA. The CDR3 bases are TGTGCCAGCAGCTTAGGCGGCGGGCAGGGTAACGAGCAGTACTTC. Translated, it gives CASSLGGGQGNEQYF. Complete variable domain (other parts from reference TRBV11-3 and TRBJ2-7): EAGVVQSPRYKIIEKKQPVAFWCNPISGHNTLYWYLQNLGQGPELLIRYENEEAVDDSQLPKDRFSAERLKGVDSTLKIQPAELGDSAVYLCASSLGGGQGNEQYFGPGTRLTVT.

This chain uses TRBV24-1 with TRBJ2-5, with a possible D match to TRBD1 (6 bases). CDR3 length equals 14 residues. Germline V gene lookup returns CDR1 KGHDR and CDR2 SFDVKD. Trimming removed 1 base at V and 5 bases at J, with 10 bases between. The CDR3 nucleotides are TGTGCCACCAGTGATTTCTCCCAGGGGGAGACCCAGTACTTC. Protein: CATSDFSQGETQYF.

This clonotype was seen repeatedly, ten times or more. CDR3 sequence reads: CASSWSPRGITNYGYTF. CDR3 in DNA: TGTGCCAGCAGCTGGAGTCCGCGGGGGATAACTAACTATGGCTACACCTTC. This chain uses TRBV3-1 with TRBJ1-2; D perhaps matches TRBD1 (5 bases). The CDR3 sequence is 17 residues long. V was clipped by 5 bases and J by 0 bases, with 19 bases between them. Germline lookup yields CDR1 LGHDT and CDR2 YNNKEL (reference sequence).

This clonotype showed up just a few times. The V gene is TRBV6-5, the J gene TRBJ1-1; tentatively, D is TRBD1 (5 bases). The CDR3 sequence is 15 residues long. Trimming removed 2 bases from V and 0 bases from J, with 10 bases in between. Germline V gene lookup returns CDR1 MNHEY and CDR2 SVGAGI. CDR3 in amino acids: CASSYPGLMNTEAFF. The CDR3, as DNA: TGTGCCAGCAGTTACCCGGGACTTATGAACACTGAAGCTTTCTTT.